This TCR beta chain comes out of a study of blood T cell repertoires in COVID-19. Seattle cases were enrolled at active infection and followed longitudinally. Authors' methods: Reference gene primer amplification gave nucleated cell count estimates. The table came from immunoSEQ multiplex PCR; TCRdb's copy has only in-frame clones and leaves some out. The V and J calls and the clone size are those of that table, but D and trimming were determined from the DNA. The profile shows 200,000 to 250,000 clones, more than 85% of them singletons. Germline V gene data show CDR1 as MNHEY and CDR2 as SVGAGI. The CDR3 is 14 residues long. After removal of 5 bases from V and 4 bases from J, the junction contained 5 bases not matched to a gene.

The rearrangement joins TRBV6-5 to TRBJ2-5, with 9 bases matching TRBD1. What was sequenced was peripheral blood. The sequence came from a woman aged 50 to 65 with COVID-19, enrolled during active disease. This CDR3 is CASSNRGLLETQYF. Written as DNA, the CDR3 is TGTGCCAGCAGTAACAGGGGGCTGCTAGAGACCCAGTACTTC.